This is a list of T cell receptor beta chains from one sample in a study of T-cell memory formation after mild COVID-19. TCRdb called the 5' RACE reads again in MiXCR, with one record for every CDR3 protein. The sample has some 40,000 distinct CDR3 sequences; 5% to 7% are singletons. The sequenced material came from PBMCs or a T cell subset sorted from them (not recorded which). The receptors were gathered from an adult who had mild COVID-19 (a few samples of this study predate the infection). Cell type and time point are not known. The conserved cysteine and the conserved F or W are not part of the CDR3 here.

J gene	V gene	CDR3 protein
TRBJ2-7	TRBV5-1	ASREGEFYEQY
TRBJ2-7	TRBV12-3/TRBV12-4	ASRGQGRSYEQY
TRBJ2-7	TRBV6-2/TRBV6-3	ASNDRDRYSYEQY
TRBJ2-2	TRBV3-1	ASSQAVTSGRLTGELF
TRBJ1-4	TRBV4-2	ASSQVTPRPNEKLF
TRBJ1-6	TRBV5-1	ASSLGISENSPLH
TRBJ2-3	TRBV7-8	ASSLTSRFTDTQY
TRBJ1-6	TRBV9	ASNRAGGQPLH
TRBJ2-5	TRBV20-1	SAPRTSGKETQY
TRBJ1-2	TRBV7-9	ASSLQGARDYGYT
TRBJ1-2	TRBV7-9	ASSSSGVEANYGYT
TRBJ1-2	TRBV20-1	SPKTGDSYGYT
TRBJ1-5	TRBV7-2	ASSLVQGSNQPQH
TRBJ2-7	TRBV12-5	ASGLEAGSSYEQY
TRBJ2-7	TRBV20-1	SAGRGRTYEQY
TRBJ1-1	TRBV18	ASSPRQGEAF
TRBJ2-6	TRBV11-2	ASTLGWGANVLT
TRBJ2-2	TRBV1	TSRQFFTGELF
TRBJ2-7	TRBV20-1	SAPLAGVPYEQY
TRBJ1-1	TRBV20-1	SARDYRRLNTEAF
TRBJ2-5	TRBV7-9	ASSSGGGRQETQY
TRBJ2-2	TRBV12-3/TRBV12-4	ASSPRRGRGSLPGLAGSGELF
TRBJ2-7	TRBV7-2	ASSPGGSQYEQY
TRBJ1-1	TRBV10-3	AIRWGGTGVNTEAF
TRBJ2-3	TRBV24-1	ATSDRSDITDTQY
TRBJ2-7	TRBV29-1	SVRGRVGEQY
TRBJ2-3	TRBV2	ASSEARRADTQY
TRBJ2-2	TRBV20-1	SARALSAGELF
TRBJ2-5	TRBV7-3	ASSSSGMLY
TRBJ1-1	TRBV5-5	ASSASGGAYTEAF
TRBJ2-5	TRBV2	ASSDLAGIETQY
TRBJ2-6	TRBV10-3	AISPGQAISGANVLT
TRBJ2-5	TRBV5-1	ASSRDRQETQY
TRBJ2-7	TRBV2	ASSFLGLPVAEQY
TRBJ1-2	TRBV12-3/TRBV12-4	ASKLGGGRVNYGYT
TRBJ2-3	TRBV24-1	ATSDPLAVTGADTQY
TRBJ2-7	TRBV20-1	SAHGTSGGPREFGEQY
TRBJ2-7	TRBV2	ASSEEVLIMSRTNPYEQY
TRBJ1-6	TRBV5-1	ASSPLWQGGSYNSPLH
TRBJ1-2	TRBV6-6	ASSYGLDGYT
TRBJ2-2	TRBV20-1	SARESTGPGELF
TRBJ2-7	TRBV5-1	ASTPGVGYEQY
TRBJ2-7	TRBV20-1	SALRLAGVVHEQY
TRBJ2-7	TRBV5-1	ASSLLGDNPYEQY
TRBJ2-1	TRBV28	ASSPGTGFFEQF